A single sample gave rise to the 11 T cell receptor beta chains below, sequenced in a study of blood T cell repertoires in COVID-19. Assay used: immunoSEQ multiplex PCR; TCRdb lists only in-frame clones, some missing. The table has about 430,000 clones, roughly 84% seen once. The sample was PBMCs or T cells enriched from blood (not recorded which). The receptors originated from a woman aged 18 to 35 who had been exposed to COVID-19.

This clone is a singleton in its sample. The gene calls are TRBV5-4 and TRBJ2-3, with D perhaps matching TRBD1 (8 bases). V dropped 4 bases and J dropped 5 bases, with 20 bases sitting between them. The CDR3 totals 16 residues. Germline CDR1 and CDR2: SGHNT and YYREEE (reference sequence). CDR3 sequence (DNA): TGTGCCAGCAGCATCGGGACAGGTGGGGGGGTAGATACGCAGTATTTT. This sequence encodes CASSIGTGGGVDTQYF.

V gene TRBV3-1 (or the pseudogene TRBV3-2) combines with J gene TRBJ1-2, with 8 positions matching TRBD1. Germline V CDR1 and CDR2: LGHDT, YNNKEL (reference sequence). The CDR3 contains 14 residues. V was clipped by 0 bases and J by 8 bases; unmatched bases: 5. CDR3 sequence reads: CASSQDGQGYGYTF. CDR3 nucleotide sequence: TGTGCCAGCAGCCAAGACGGACAGGGTTACGGCTACACCTTC.

The chain is built from TRBV28 and TRBJ2-3, with D possibly matching TRBD1 (5 bases). CDR1 MDHEN and CDR2 SYDVKM come from the germline V gene. V lost 6 bases and J lost 1, with 8 bases in between. The CDR3 spans 13 residues. The CDR3 reads CASSQGGTDTQYF. The CDR3 region has the DNA TGTGCCAGCAGCCAAGGGGGCACAGATACGCAGTATTTT.

A word on this clone: Other nucleotide sequences from this sample produce the same CDR3. The V gene is TRBV28, the J gene TRBJ1-5; no reliable D call. Germline CDR1 MDHEN, CDR2 SYDVKM. Trimming removed 2 bases from V and 0 bases from J, with 8 bases in between. This CDR3 has 15 residues. CDR3 in DNA: TGTGCCAGCAGTTTAAGCGTTTATAGCAATCAGCCCCAGCATTTT. Amino acids: CASSLSVYSNQPQHF.

On this clone: Other DNA variants within this sample encode the same CDR3. The chain combines TRBV6-4 with TRBJ1-2; weak D call: TRBD1 (5 bases). Germline CDR1 and CDR2: MRHNA and SNTAGT. V lost 0 bases and J lost 2, with 7 bases in between. The CDR3 consists of 14 residues. The CDR3 DNA reads as TGTGCCAGCAGTGACTCTGGGGGGAACTATGGCTACACCTTC. Translation gives CASSDSGGNYGYTF.

CDR3 sequence (DNA): TGTGCCAGCAGTTTATCAGCGTTCACAAAAAACATTCAGTACTTC. This encodes CASSLSAFTKNIQYF. V gene TRBV28 combines with J gene TRBJ2-4; D unclear. CDR1 is MDHEN and CDR2 is SYDVKM in the germline V gene. V was trimmed by 1 base and J by 4 bases, leaving 11 bases between them. The CDR3 spans 15 residues.

The V call is TRBV6-5, the J call TRBJ1-2; possible D gene TRBD1, 5 bases. V was trimmed by 4 bases and J by 3 bases, leaving 9 bases between them. The length of the CDR3 is 13 residues. CDR1 and CDR2 (germline): MNHEY, SVGAGI. CDR3 nucleotides: TGTGCCAGCAGTTTCGGGGGTGACTATGGCTACACCTTC. Its translation is CASSFGGDYGYTF.

The chain has TRBV7-2 and TRBJ2-2; the match to TRBD2 covers 7 bases. The junction had 6 bases not matched to a gene; V was cut back by 1 base and J by 4 bases. The CDR3 is 16 residues long. Germline assignment: CDR1 SGHTA and CDR2 FQGNSA. The CDR3 protein is CASSLDGGLTTGELFF. The DNA for the CDR3 is TGTGCCAGCAGCTTAGACGGGGGACTAACCACCGGGGAGCTGTTTTTT.

This sequence joins TRBV28 and TRBJ2-6, with 7 positions matching TRBD2. Germline CDR1 reads MDHEN; CDR2 reads SYDVKM. J gave up 1 base and V 2 bases, and 2 bases lay outside the gene matches. This CDR3 region has 16 residues. The CDR3: CASSLAGASGANVLTF. CDR3 in DNA: TGTGCCAGCAGTTTAGCGGGAGCTTCTGGGGCCAACGTCCTGACTTTC.

J is TRBJ1-4 and V is TRBV10-1; possibly TRBD1 for D (5 bases). CDR1 WNHNN and CDR2 SYGVQD come from the germline V gene (reference sequence). V dropped 3 bases and J dropped 8 bases, with 10 bases sitting between them. This CDR3 spans 13 amino acids. The CDR3 is CASSDRASEKLFF. The CDR3 DNA follows: TGCGCCAGCAGTGACAGGGCAAGCGAAAAACTGTTTTTT.

The gene calls are TRBV14 and TRBJ2-3, with 12 positions matching TRBD2. CDR1 and CDR2 (germline): SGHDN, FVKESK. The junction had 11 bases not matched to a gene; V was cut back by 2 bases and J by 5 bases. The CDR3 length is 18 residues. Here the CDR3 reads CASSQWILAGGLKDTQYF. In DNA, the CDR3 is TGTGCCAGCAGCCAATGGATCCTAGCGGGGGGGCTTAAAGATACGCAGTATTTT.